What follows are 32 T cell receptor beta chains derived from one specimen sequenced in a study of metastatic and nonmetastatic thyroid tumors. Treatment of any kind had been given to no patient before thyroid surgery. With MiXCR, TCRdb called clones anew from the PCR reads. The table includes around 45,000 clones, 4% detected once. The sample taken for sequencing was blood. Receptors originate from a female donor with papillary thyroid cancer or a benign thyroid nodule (not recorded which). Some clones in this sample may be carry-over from other donors' samples.

In this sample, this clone turned up many times. This sequence joins TRBV7-3 and TRBJ2-3; 8 bases agree with TRBD2. Germline CDR1 reads SGHTA; CDR2 reads FQGTGA. The CDR3 has 16 amino acids. V was pared by 2 bases and J by 3 bases, with 7 bases of the junction left unmatched. CDR3 in amino acids: CASSLHGRARTDTQYF. In DNA form, the CDR3 reads TGTGCCAGCAGCTTACACGGGAGGGCCAGAACAGATACGCAGTATTTT.

J is TRBJ2-1 and V is TRBV30; 11 nucleotides match TRBD2. The CDR3 contains 14 residues. Germline V gives CDR1 GTSNPN, CDR2 SVGIG (reference sequence). V lost 4 bases to trimming and J lost 6 bases; unmatched junction nucleotides: 5. CDR3 DNA: TGTGCCTGGACTCGCGGACTAGCGGGCAATGAGCAGTTCTTC. Its protein is CAWTRGLAGNEQFF. The whole variable domain, remainder taken from reference TRBV30 and TRBJ2-1, is SQTIHQWPATLVQPVGSPLSLECTVEGTSNPNLYWYRQAAGRGLQLLFYSVGIGQISSEVPQNLSASRPQDRQFILSSKKLLLSDSGFYLCAWTRGLAGNEQFFGPGTRLTVL.

The table lists this clone with a few counts. One base away lies a much larger clone, so this may be a sequencing read error. The gene calls are TRBV5-1 and TRBJ2-1; D not certain. Germline V gives CDR1 SGHRS, CDR2 YFSETQ. The CDR3 extends over 13 amino acids. CDR3 DNA sequence: TGCGCCAGCAGCCCCGACCTTTACAATGAGCAGCTCTTC. Its translation is CASSPDLYNEQLF. The full variable domain, its missing parts supplied by reference TRBV5-1 and TRBJ2-1, is KAGVTQTPRYLIKTRGQQVTLSCSPISGHRSVSWYQQTPGQGLQFLFEYFSETQRNKGNFPGRFSGRQFSNSRSEMNVSTLELGDSALYLCASSPDLYNEQLFGPGTRLTVL.

This clone was recorded a few times. The V gene is TRBV27, the J gene TRBJ2-7; 10 bases line up with TRBD1. In germline, CDR1 is MNHEY, CDR2 SMNVEV (reference sequence). V lost 7 bases and J lost 3; bases outside the gene matches: 15. The CDR3 consists of 17 residues. The CDR3 DNA reads TGTGCCAGCAAGTCTCCTTCTGGGGACAGGGGACTCTACGAGCAGTACTTC. Translating it yields CASKSPSGDRGLYEQYF.

This clone has a handful of counts. J is TRBJ2-2 and V is TRBV19; 7 bases are a match to TRBD2. The germline V gene encodes CDR1 LNHDA and CDR2 SQIVND (reference sequence). The CDR3 spans 16 residues. The trim removed 6 bases at V and 1 base at J, leaving 8 bases unmatched. The CDR3 DNA reads TGTGCCAGTAGGGACGGGCTAGCGGTGAACACCGGGGAGCTGTTTTTT. This codes for CASRDGLAVNTGELFF.

Only a few counts were recorded for this clone. The chain is built from TRBV20-1 and TRBJ1-5, with D unresolved. This CDR3 contains 15 residues. Germline V lookup: CDR1 DFQATT, CDR2 SNEGSKA (reference sequence). The V gene lost 6 bases and the J gene lost 6 bases, with 21 bases spanning the gap. As DNA, the CDR3 is TGCAGTGCGATAACAACGACAAGAGCGGGTCAGCCCCAGCATTTT. This codes for CSAITTTRAGQPQHF.

In its sample, this clone was seen many times. As DNA, the CDR3 is TGCGCCAGCAGCCTACCCGGACAGGGGGAAGCTTTCTTT. As protein: CASSLPGQGEAFF. The V and J genes are TRBV5-1 and TRBJ1-1, with 9 nucleotides matching TRBD1. Per germline, CDR1 SGHRS and CDR2 YFSETQ. The J segment lost 8 bases and the V segment lost 4 bases, leaving 6 bases of the junction unmatched. The CDR3 sequence is 13 residues long. Together with reference TRBV5-1 and TRBJ1-1, the CDR3 gives the full variable domain: KAGVTQTPRYLIKTRGQQVTLSCSPISGHRSVSWYQQTPGQGLQFLFEYFSETQRNKGNFPGRFSGRQFSNSRSEMNVSTLELGDSALYLCASSLPGQGEAFFGQGTRLTVV.

This clone showed up just a few times. J is TRBJ2-1 and V is TRBV11-2; TRBD2 matches 10 bases. The V gene's germline CDR1 is SGHAT and CDR2 FQNNGV. V shed 3 bases, J shed 4 bases, and the junction held 3 bases outside the gene matches. This CDR3 has 15 amino acids. The CDR3 DNA reads TGTGCCAGCAGCTTCGGGACTAGCGTGTACAATGAGCAGTTCTTC. It yields the protein CASSFGTSVYNEQFF. Full variable domain (rest looked up from reference TRBV11-2 and TRBJ2-1): EAGVAQSPRYKIIEKRQSVAFWCNPISGHATLYWYQQILGQGPKLLIQFQNNGVVDDSQLPKDRFSAERLKGVDSTLKIQPAKLEDSAVYLCASSFGTSVYNEQFFGPGTRLTVL.

On this clone itself: The sample has other DNA sequences that encode this CDR3 too. The chain carries TRBV6-1 and TRBJ1-1; 7 bases align to TRBD1. The ends lost 4 bases at V and 1 base at J; junction bases unmatched: 6. The CDR3 runs to 15 residues. Germline V gene data show CDR1 as MNHNS and CDR2 as SASEGT. CDR3 nucleotides: TGTGCCAGCAGTGGTACCGGGACAGAGAACACTGAAGCTTTCTTT. This encodes CASSGTGTENTEAFF.

J is TRBJ1-1 and V is TRBV6-1, with D possibly TRBD1 on 5 matching bases. V lost 6 bases to trimming and J lost 5 bases, with 19 bases between them. CDR1 MNHNS and CDR2 SASEGT come from the germline V gene. This CDR3 has 15 residues. The CDR3 loop is CASRQRGDRGTEAFF. The CDR3 DNA sequence: TGTGCCAGCAGGCAGAGAGGGGATCGGGGAACTGAAGCTTTCTTT.

At least ten counts were recorded for this clone. This chain links TRBV6-1 with TRBJ1-4; no definite D call. CDR3 length: 14 amino acids. In germline, CDR1 is MNHNS, CDR2 SASEGT. V lost 1 base, J lost 4 bases, and 7 bases lay in between. CDR3 loop: CASSEGGVNEKLFF. Written as DNA, the CDR3 is TGTGCCAGCAGTGAAGGGGGAGTTAATGAAAAACTGTTTTTT.

This clone was seen many times. At one of its ends the junction is not consistent with the germline gene, which may arise from a read error. The sample holds other DNA sequences that translate to the same CDR3. J is TRBJ1-1 and V is TRBV30; 7 nucleotides align to TRBD1. Germline CDR1 is GTSNPN and CDR2 is SVGIG (reference sequence). CDR3 length: 14 amino acids. This CDR3 is CAWSVLSQGGGPSF. CDR3 nucleotide sequence: TGTGCCTGGAGTGTGTTGAGCCAGGGGGGCGGCCCTTCTTTT.

CDR3: CASSLNLGGEQYF. Here the CDR3 DNA reads TGTGCCAGCAGTTTAAATCTGGGGGGCGAGCAGTACTTC. The V gene is TRBV28, the J gene TRBJ2-7, with D possibly being TRBD2 (6 bases). The germline V gene has CDR1 MDHEN and CDR2 SYDVKM. V was shortened by 2 bases and J by 6 bases, with 11 bases between the two germline ends. This CDR3 is built from 13 residues. Looking up the rest from reference TRBV28 and TRBJ2-7 gives the full variable domain: DVKVTQSSRYLVKRTGEKVFLECVQDMDHENMFWYRQDPGLGLRLIYFSYDVKMKEKGDIPEGYSVSREKKERFSLILESASTNQTSMYLCASSLNLGGEQYFGPGTRLTVT.

This clone was detected many times. The V gene is TRBV29-1, the J gene TRBJ1-3; D call uncertain. Germline CDR1 and CDR2: SQVTM and ANQGSEA. V lost 0 bases and J lost 7, with 13 bases in between. CDR3 size: 14 residues. CDR3 in amino acids: CSVEDPKGTNTIYF. The CDR3 coding sequence is TGCAGCGTTGAAGATCCGAAGGGTACGAACACCATATATTTT.

This clone was counted many times. V usage is TRBV6-1 and J usage is TRBJ2-5; TRBD2 matches at 16 bases. The J segment lost 3 bases and the V segment lost 4 bases, leaving 11 bases of the junction unmatched. The CDR3 has 19 residues. Germline CDR1 reads MNHNS; CDR2 reads SASEGT. CDR3 nucleotides: TGTGCCAGCAGTGCCGTAAAGGGACTAGCGGGAGGGGGGAAAGAGACCCAGTACTTC. Translating gives CASSAVKGLAGGGKETQYF.

Details on this clone: A much more abundant neighbour one base away suggests this may be a read error. This rearrangement joins TRBV29-1 to TRBJ2-5, with 8 bases fitting TRBD2. J was trimmed by 7 bases and V by 6 bases; bases with no gene match: 13. CDR3 length: 14 amino acids. The germline gives CDR1 SQVTM, CDR2 ANQGSEA. The CDR3 sequence: CSVHRRYGRGTQYF. CDR3 in DNA: TGCAGCGTCCACCGAAGGTACGGGAGGGGGACCCAGTACTTC.

This clone showed up many times. The V and J genes are TRBV18 and TRBJ1-1; D unresolved. From germline, CDR1 is KGHSH and CDR2 LQKENI. This CDR3 is built from 14 residues. V dropped 1 base and J dropped 3 bases, with 9 bases sitting between them. DNA of the CDR3: TGTGCCAGCTCACCACAGTTTTTCGACACTGAAGCTTTCTTT. It yields the protein CASSPQFFDTEAFF.

This rearrangement joins TRBV6-2 or TRBV6-3 to TRBJ1-2; perhaps TRBD1 as D (6 bases). The germline V gene has CDR1 MNHEY and CDR2 SVGEGT. Trimming removed 0 bases at V and 6 bases at J, with 8 bases between. This CDR3 has 13 residues. The CDR3 sequence: CASSYSGADGYTF. CDR3 nucleotides: TGTGCCAGCAGTTACTCGGGGGCGGATGGCTACACCTTC.

The rearrangement uses TRBV19 and TRBJ2-1; D not certain. The CDR3 has 15 residues. Germline V gene data show CDR1 as LNHDA and CDR2 as SQIVND (reference sequence). V lost 3 bases, J lost 7 bases, and 16 bases lay in between. The CDR3 DNA reads TGTGCCAGTAGTATGTACAGAAGGAAGTTAAATGAGCAGTTCTTC. Translation gives CASSMYRRKLNEQFF.

As to this clone: Compared with germline, one end of the junction differs, possibly owing to a read error. The chain joins TRBV20-1 to TRBJ2-1, with 14 bases aligning to TRBD2. The CDR3 loop spans 18 amino acids. Looked up from germline, CDR1 is DFQATT and CDR2 is SNEGSKA (reference sequence). This CDR3 reads CSAMNPGTSGSSYNEQFF. The CDR3 bases are TGCAGCGCTATGAACCCCGGGACTAGCGGGAGCTCCTACAATGAGCAGTTCTTC.

This clone was detected ten times or more. The gene calls are TRBV5-1 and TRBJ2-7; D may be TRBD1 (7 bases). The germline gives CDR1 SGHRS, CDR2 YFSETQ. Trimming cost V 0 bases and J 6 bases, with 16 bases left between them. CDR3 length equals 15 residues. CDR3 sequence: CASSLEGALEGEQYF. DNA for the CDR3: TGCGCCAGCAGCTTGGAGGGGGCGCTGGAGGGCGAGCAGTACTTC. Looking up the rest from reference TRBV5-1 and TRBJ2-7 gives the full variable domain: KAGVTQTPRYLIKTRGQQVTLSCSPISGHRSVSWYQQTPGQGLQFLFEYFSETQRNKGNFPGRFSGRQFSNSRSEMNVSTLELGDSALYLCASSLEGALEGEQYFGPGTRLTVT.

This clone was observed a handful of times. The CDR3 reads CASSIGSGPSSYEQYF. CDR3 sequence (DNA): TGTGCCAGTAGTATCGGCTCCGGTCCGAGCTCCTACGAGCAGTACTTC. The V call is TRBV19, the J call TRBJ2-7; unclear D gene. Trimming took 3 bases from V and 0 from J, leaving 15 bases between them. This CDR3 region has 16 residues. CDR1 and CDR2 (germline): LNHDA, SQIVND (reference sequence).

This clone has ten or more counts. This chain uses TRBV3-1 with TRBJ2-7, with 9 nucleotides matching TRBD1. The CDR3 runs 13 residues. In germline, CDR1 is LGHDT, CDR2 YNNKEL (reference sequence). V was clipped by 4 bases and J by 6 bases; unmatched bases: 4. The CDR3 spells CASSLGTGIEQYF. DNA for the CDR3: TGTGCCAGCAGCCTCGGGACAGGGATCGAGCAGTACTTC.

The sample holds many counts of this clone. V gene TRBV10-3 combines with J gene TRBJ2-7; TRBD1 might be the D (5 bases). V lost 4 bases and J 7 bases, leaving 17 bases between the germline ends. Germline CDR1 reads ENHRY; CDR2 reads SYGVKD. CDR3 length equals 14 residues. Here the CDR3 DNA reads TGTGCCATCAGTGTCAGGGCAGGTGCGGAGGAGCAGTACTTC. Amino acids: CAISVRAGAEEQYF.

A few counts support this clone. The chain recombines TRBV12-3 or TRBV12-4 with TRBJ2-6; D is perhaps TRBD1 or TRBD2 (6 bases each). The CDR3 is 15 residues long. The V and J ends lost 6 bases and 3 bases respectively, with 12 bases between them. The CDR3 protein is CASSLGGGGANVLTF. Written as DNA, the CDR3 is TGTGCCAGCAGCCTCGGGGGCGGTGGGGCCAACGTCCTGACTTTC.

This clone was recorded at least ten times. The chain combines TRBV2 with TRBJ2-7; TRBD1 aligns across 8 bases. Germline V CDR1 and CDR2: SNHLY, FYNNEI. J was trimmed by 3 bases and V by 2 bases; bases with no gene match: 6. There are 15 residues in the CDR3. The CDR3 coding sequence is TGTGCCAGCAGTGAACGGGCAGGGGGCGGCTACGAGCAGTACTTC. Translation: CASSERAGGGYEQYF.

This clone was detected only a few times. The germline gene is not matched at one end of the junction; a read error may be the cause. This chain links TRBV6-4 with TRBJ2-3; TRBD1 is a possible D gene (7 bases). The CDR3 contains 17 residues. Germline CDR1 reads MRHNA; CDR2 reads SNTAGT. The CDR3 DNA reads TGTGCCAGCAATGACAGGGCGGGAAGCGAGGGAACAGATACGCAGTATTTT. Amino acid sequence: CASNDRAGSEGTDTQYF.

This clone has at least ten counts. The chain links TRBV10-3 to TRBJ2-7; tentative D call: TRBD1 (6 bases). CDR3 length: 15 residues. CDR1 ENHRY and CDR2 SYGVKD come from the germline V gene. V dropped 6 bases and J dropped 4 bases, with 19 bases sitting between them. The CDR3 reads CAISPTRDKLYEQYF. The DNA of the CDR3 is TGTGCCATCAGCCCCACCCGGGACAAACTTTACGAGCAGTACTTC.

In its sample, this clone was seen a few times. A read error may be the cause here, since a much bigger clone is one base away. This rearrangement joins TRBV18 to TRBJ2-7, with D possibly matching TRBD1 (5 bases). The length of the CDR3 is 13 residues. Trimming pared 3 bases from V and 9 bases from J, leaving 15 bases between. Germline V CDR1 and CDR2: KGHSH, LQKENI. CDR3 amino acids: CASSPTPTGGQYF. CDR3 nucleotides: TGTGCCAGCTCACCGACACCCACAGGCGGGCAGTACTTC.

This clone was counted between two and nine times. With a much larger clone just one base away, this may be a read error. CDR3 in DNA: TGTGCCAGCAGTATCAGGGAGGTGGATCAGCCCCAGCATTTT. The encoded protein is CASSIREVDQPQHF. The chain joins TRBV6-1 to TRBJ1-5; perhaps TRBD1 as D (5 bases). V shed 5 bases and J shed 5 bases, with 13 bases lying between them. The CDR3 length is 14 residues. Per germline, CDR1 MNHNS and CDR2 SASEGT.

The genes are TRBV20-1 and TRBJ2-7; possibly TRBD2 for D (5 bases). V lost 6 bases and J 0 bases, leaving 21 bases between the germline ends. Germline V lookup: CDR1 DFQATT, CDR2 SNEGSKA (reference sequence). CDR3 length equals 16 residues. The CDR3 nucleotides are TGCAGTGCCCCCCTCCGCCCGGAGGAAGTCTCCTACGAGCAGTACTTC. Amino acids: CSAPLRPEEVSYEQYF.

This clone showed up many times. This chain connects TRBV6-1 to TRBJ2-1, with 14 bases that match TRBD2. After removal of 10 bases from V and 9 bases from J, the junction contained 5 bases not matched to a gene. The germline CDR1 and CDR2 sequences are MNHNS and SASEGT. CDR3 length: 13 residues. CDR3 loop: CANGLAGGREQFF. The DNA for the CDR3 is TGTGCCAATGGACTAGCGGGAGGTCGTGAGCAGTTCTTC.